A selection of T cell receptor beta chains follows, all from one sample in a study of prognosis after radiotherapy for stage I lung cancer. TCRdb re-called the multiplex PCR reads with MiXCR, one entry per CDR3 protein. This table has around 16,000 distinct CDR3 sequences, about a sixth appearing once. This material consisted of PBMCs, taken before or after stereotactic body radiation therapy (not recorded which). The receptors were gathered from a donor older than 45 with non-small cell lung cancer. The CDR3 runs from the conserved cysteine through the conserved F or W. The D gene is left open where the match is weak. Clone size is not always given. Where it is, it says once, few, many or a class for expanded clones.

many	TRBV7-2	.	14	TRBJ2-2	CASSPNANTGELFF	TGTGCCAGCAGCCCAAACGCGAACACCGGGGAGCTGTTTTTT
many	TRBV4-1	TRBD1	16	TRBJ2-5	CASSQAGGFIEETQYF	TGCGCCAGCAGCCAGGCAGGGGGTTTCATAGAAGAGACCCAGTACTTC
many	TRBV20-1	TRBD1	13	TRBJ1-2	CSAAENDRGGYTF	TGCAGTGCTGCAGAAAACGACAGGGGAGGTTACACCTTC
many	TRBV19	.	15	TRBJ1-6	CASSPQLYGGSPLHF	TGTGCCAGTAGTCCACAGCTTTACGGAGGGTCACCCCTCCACTTT
many	TRBV15	TRBD1	15	TRBJ2-7	CATSLGGQGAHEQYF	TGTGCCACCAGCCTTGGGGGACAGGGGGCCCACGAGCAGTACTTC
many	TRBV20-1	TRBD2	15	TRBJ2-7	CSARDRASGSYEQYF	TGCAGTGCTAGAGATCGAGCTAGCGGGAGTTACGAGCAGTACTTC
medium-sized	TRBV12-3/TRBV12-4	.	13	TRBJ1-6	CASSFRDNSPLHF	TGTGCCAGCAGTTTTAGGGATAATTCACCCCTCCACTTT
many	TRBV6-1	.	15	TRBJ2-2	CASSIDGMATGELFF	TGTGCCAGCAGCATCGATGGGATGGCCACCGGGGAGCTGTTTTTT
many	TRBV7-9	TRBD1	13	TRBJ2-5	CASTSGGQGTQYF	TGTGCCAGCACCTCTGGGGGACAGGGAACCCAGTACTTC
many	TRBV7-9	.	12	TRBJ2-3	CASSLLGDTQYF	TGTGCCAGCAGCCTGCTTGGAGATACGCAGTATTTT
many	TRBV7-8	.	16	TRBJ2-6	CASSLNGPPGANVLTF	TGTGCCAGCAGCTTAAACGGGCCGCCTGGGGCCAACGTCCTGACTTTC
many	TRBV12-3/TRBV12-4	TRBD1	16	TRBJ2-5	CASSPLDRGLGETQYF	TGTGCCAGCAGTCCGCTAGACAGGGGATTAGGGGAGACCCAGTACTTC
many	TRBV12-3/TRBV12-4	.	13	TRBJ1-1	CASSLGQNTEAFF	TGTGCCAGCAGTTTGGGACAGAACACTGAAGCTTTCTTT
many	TRBV6-1	.	14	TRBJ2-5	CASSTTKGGGTQYF	TGTGCCAGCAGTACGACCAAAGGGGGAGGGACCCAGTACTTC
many	TRBV27	.	14	TRBJ1-6	CASRNLDSNSPLHF	TGTGCCAGCAGGAACTTAGACAGTAATTCACCCCTCCACTTT
many	TRBV27	TRBD1	15	TRBJ2-7	CASSLSRTGQYEQYF	TGTGCCAGCAGTTTATCCCGGACAGGGCAATACGAGCAGTACTTC
.	TRBV7-3	TRBD2	16	TRBJ2-2	CASSLRGLGSAGGLFF	TGTGCCAGCAGCCTGAGGGGACTAGGGAGTGCCGGGGGGCTGTTTTTT
many	TRBV18	TRBD1	15	TRBJ1-1	CASSPVGQPLEKAFF	TGTGCCAGCTCACCTGTGGGACAGCCCTTGGAAAAAGCTTTCTTT
many	TRBV10-2	.	14	TRBJ2-5	CASSEFRDQETQYF	TGCGCCAGCAGTGAGTTCAGGGATCAAGAGACCCAGTACTTC
many	TRBV6-2/TRBV6-3	TRBD2	14	TRBJ2-3	CASSSSGSRDTQYF	TGTGCCAGCAGTTCGAGCGGGAGTCGAGATACGCAGTATTTT
many	TRBV19	.	12	TRBJ1-3	CASGDSGNTIYF	TGTGCCAGTGGGGACTCTGGAAACACCATATATTTT
many	TRBV27	.	16	TRBJ1-1	CASTSTGDPFGGEAFF	TGTGCCAGCACTTCCACGGGGGACCCTTTCGGAGGTGAAGCTTTCTTT
many	TRBV18	.	12	TRBJ2-7	CASSPPLSEQYF	TGTGCCAGCTCACCACCGTTATCCGAGCAGTACTTC
.	TRBV10-3	TRBD1	15	TRBJ1-1	CAISEPGQMNTEAFF	TGTGCCATCAGTGAGCCGGGACAGATGAACACTGAAGCTTTCTTT
few	TRBV7-3	.	13	TRBJ2-5	CASSSQPQETQYF	TGTGCCAGCAGCTCCCAACCCCAAGAGACCCAGTACTTC
many	TRBV6-1	.	14	TRBJ2-7	CASSLPGDRYEQYF	TGTGCCAGCAGCCTACCAGGGGATCGCTACGAGCAGTACTTC
many	TRBV13	.	15	TRBJ2-1	CASRPFGGAHNEQFF	TGTGCCAGCAGACCCTTCGGCGGTGCACACAATGAGCAGTTCTTC
many	TRBV20-1	.	11	TRBJ2-1	CSALTGSEQFF	TGCAGTGCATTAACAGGTAGTGAGCAGTTCTTC
many	TRBV12-5	.	13	TRBJ1-2	CASGLAGQYGYTF	TGTGCTAGTGGTTTGGCCGGACAGTATGGCTACACCTTC
many	TRBV6-1	TRBD2	14	TRBJ2-7	CASSGSAGAYEQYF	TGTGCCAGCAGCGGCTCTGCGGGGGCCTACGAGCAGTACTTC
.	TRBV27	.	14	TRBJ2-1	CASSSGSRVGEQFF	TGTGCCAGCAGTTCCGGAAGCAGAGTTGGGGAGCAGTTCTTC
many	TRBV11-2	TRBD1	14	TRBJ2-7	CASSRETGPYEQYF	TGTGCCAGCAGCAGAGAGACAGGGCCCTACGAGCAGTACTTC
many	TRBV19	TRBD1	11	TRBJ1-1	CASRRQGEAFF	TGTGCCAGTAGACGACAGGGCGAAGCTTTCTTT
many	TRBV24-1	TRBD2	16	TRBJ2-1	CATSAPGTRSSNEQFF	TGTGCCACCAGTGCCCCCGGGACTAGATCTTCAAATGAGCAGTTCTTC
many	TRBV5-6	.	13	TRBJ1-2	CASSQWGPAGYTF	TGTGCCAGCAGCCAATGGGGCCCGGCGGGCTACACCTTC
many	TRBV7-9	TRBD1	14	TRBJ1-4	CASSLGQGSEKLFF	TGTGCCAGCAGCTTAGGACAGGGGAGTGAAAAACTGTTTTTT
.	TRBV28	.	16	TRBJ1-4	CASTPDRAPVDEKLFF	TGTGCCAGCACCCCCGACCGGGCCCCAGTAGATGAAAAACTGTTTTTT
many	TRBV20-1	.	16	TRBJ2-4	CSASSSGGKAKNIQYF	TGCAGTGCTAGTTCGTCGGGCGGGAAGGCCAAAAACATTCAGTACTTC
many	TRBV29-1	.	14	TRBJ2-1	CSVSEGGSYNEQFF	TGCAGCGTGAGTGAAGGGGGATCCTACAATGAGCAGTTCTTC
many	TRBV7-2	.	16	TRBJ2-3	CASSLVPSMIADTQYF	TGTGCCAGCAGCTTAGTTCCTAGCATGATTGCAGATACGCAGTATTTT
many	TRBV11-2	TRBD1	16	TRBJ2-5	CASSWGTGGPQETQYF	TGTGCCAGCAGCTGGGGGACAGGGGGCCCGCAAGAGACCCAGTACTTC
many	TRBV6-4	.	14	TRBJ2-5	CASSFRQESETQYF	TGTGCCAGCAGCTTTCGACAGGAATCGGAGACCCAGTACTTC
many	TRBV27	TRBD2	14	TRBJ2-5	CASSRRGGQETQYF	TGTGCCAGCAGCCGTCGGGGGGGCCAAGAGACCCAGTACTTC
.	TRBV6-5	.	13	TRBJ2-3	CASSYGEGTIRYF	TGTGCCAGCAGTTACGGTGAGGGAACCATCCGGTATTTT
.	TRBV14	TRBD1	14	TRBJ2-3	CASSPTGEGGTQYF	TGTGCCAGCAGCCCCACAGGGGAAGGTGGTACGCAGTATTTT
many	TRBV20-1	TRBD2	15	TRBJ2-7	CSARPLAGIAYEQYF	TGCAGTGCTAGACCACTAGCGGGGATAGCCTACGAGCAGTACTTC
many	TRBV20-1	.	14	TRBJ2-5	CSAPPWGMGETQYF	TGCAGTGCTCCCCCTTGGGGTATGGGAGAGACCCAGTACTTC
many	TRBV4-2	.	13	TRBJ2-2	CASSPLQTGELFF	TGTGCCAGCAGCCCCTTGCAGACCGGGGAGCTGTTTTTT
many	TRBV11-2	.	15	TRBJ1-6	CASIPAPGYNSPLHF	TGTGCCAGCATCCCAGCCCCGGGTTATAATTCACCCCTCCACTTT